Shown below are 31 T cell receptor beta chains from a single sample sequenced in a study of human thymus T cells. Using immunoSEQ multiplex PCR, the repertoire was profiled, and TCRdb retains in-frame clones only, with some absent. There are more than 70,000 clones in the sample; roughly 97% occur only once, and 0.031% lies in the top ten. Resections were taken during corrective heart surgery, and the thymus tissue came from these. Material: thymus tissue. The receptors here all came from a boy under two years old with a congenital heart defect but otherwise immunologically healthy.

V usage is TRBV19 and J usage is TRBJ2-7; D is perhaps TRBD2 (6 bases). This CDR3 comprises 15 residues. Germline CDR1 reads LNHDA; CDR2 reads SQIVND (reference sequence). Trimming pared 3 bases from V and 4 bases from J, leaving 16 bases between. The CDR3, as DNA: TGTGCCAGTAGTATTACCCGCGCCAGCGGGTACGAGCAGTACTTC. Protein: CASSITRASGYEQYF.

This sequence joins TRBV29-1 and TRBJ1-2; 9 bases line up with TRBD1. This CDR3 is 15 amino acids long. Losses at the gene ends were 2 bases for V and 4 bases for J; bases not matched to a gene: 8. CDR1 and CDR2 from the germline V gene are SQVTM and ANQGSEA. The CDR3 here is CSVECPDRGAYGYTF. The CDR3 nucleotides read TGCAGCGTTGAATGCCCCGACAGGGGGGCCTATGGCTACACCTTC.

The chain carries TRBV29-1 and TRBJ2-3; 7 bases are a match to TRBD1. This CDR3 has 12 residues. Trimming at V came to 7 bases and at J to 2 bases, leaving 3 bases not matched to a gene. CDR1 and CDR2 (germline): SQVTM, ANQGSEA. The CDR3 sequence is CSAGTATDTQYF. For the CDR3, the DNA is TGCAGCGCCGGGACAGCCACAGATACGCAGTATTTT.

The CDR3 nucleotides are TGTGCCAGCAGCTTGGTACAGCACAGGGCTATCACCGGGGAGCTGTTTTTT. Its protein is CASSLVQHRAITGELFF. The rearrangement links TRBV7-6 to TRBJ2-2, with D perhaps matching TRBD1 (6 bases). V was cut by 3 bases and J by 4 bases, with 18 bases left in between. The CDR3 is 17 amino acids. Germline CDR1 and CDR2: SGHVS and FNYEAQ.

The chain links TRBV5-8 to TRBJ1-3; D gene ambiguous. Trimming pared 2 bases from V and 4 bases from J, leaving 16 bases between. The CDR3 length is 16 residues. Per the germline V gene, CDR1 is SGHTS and CDR2 is YDEGEE. CDR3 amino acids: CASSFKYPGQGNTIYF. The CDR3 DNA is TGTGCCAGCAGCTTTAAATATCCCGGTCAGGGAAACACCATATATTTT.

This rearrangement joins TRBV13 to TRBJ2-7; the match to TRBD1 covers 7 bases. The V gene's germline CDR1 is PRHDT and CDR2 FYEKMQ (reference sequence). With V trimmed by 10 bases and J by 1 base, 7 bases remained unmatched. This CDR3 comprises 13 residues. This CDR3 reads CATRPGQSYEQYF. The CDR3 DNA sequence: TGTGCCACAAGGCCGGGACAGTCCTACGAGCAGTACTTC.

The chain uses TRBV11-2 and TRBJ1-6; TRBD1 might be the D (6 bases). The CDR3 totals 15 residues. The V gene lost 9 bases and the J gene lost 6 bases, with 18 bases spanning the gap. Germline loops: CDR1 SGHAT, CDR2 FQNNGV. The CDR3: CASNKVDSLNSPLHF. Written as DNA, the CDR3 is TGTGCCAGTAACAAGGTGGACAGTCTTAATTCACCCCTCCACTTT.

CDR3 sequence: CASSLWGDRQETQYF. CDR3 nucleotides: TGTGCCAGCAGTTTATGGGGGGACAGACAAGAGACCCAGTACTTC. This chain links TRBV28 with TRBJ2-5; 7 bases are a match to TRBD1. The CDR3 spans 15 residues. The junction had 3 bases not matched to a gene; V was cut back by 0 bases and J by 2 bases. Per the germline V gene, CDR1 is MDHEN and CDR2 is SYDVKM.

V gene TRBV25-1 combines with J gene TRBJ2-4; D not certain. CDR3 size: 16 residues. The V end lost 3 bases, the J end lost 0 bases, and 12 bases lay between the germline ends. Germline V gene sequence: CDR1 MGHDK, CDR2 SYGVNS. This CDR3 is CASSDPSMGAKNIQYF. CDR3 bases: TGTGCCAGCAGTGATCCCTCGATGGGAGCCAAAAACATTCAGTACTTC.

The CDR3 DNA sequence: TGTGCCAGCAGCTTAGATGAGGGGCCTTATACGCAGTATTTT. Its protein product is CASSLDEGPYTQYF. The chain has TRBV7-8 and TRBJ2-3, with D tentatively TRBD1 or TRBD2 (5 bases each). Germline values: CDR1 SGHVS, CDR2 FQNEAQ. The CDR3 sequence is 14 residues long. V shed 1 base and J shed 7 bases, with 12 bases lying between them. Drawing the rest from reference TRBV7-8 and TRBJ2-3, the complete variable domain is GAGVSQSPRYKVAKRGQDVALRCDPISGHVSLFWYQQALGQGPEFLTYFQNEAQLDKSGLPSDRFFAERPEGSVSTLKIQRTQQEDSAVYLCASSLDEGPYTQYFGPGTRLTVL.

V is TRBV29-1 and J is TRBJ2-3, with TRBD1 identical over 8 bases. The CDR3 spans 17 residues. Germline V gene lookup returns CDR1 SQVTM and CDR2 ANQGSEA. V lost 4 bases, J lost 5 bases, and 17 bases stayed unmatched. CDR3 residues: CSVGLLTDRGRGDTQYF. The CDR3 DNA reads TGCAGCGTTGGCCTACTGACCGACAGGGGAAGAGGAGATACGCAGTATTTT.

The rearrangement uses TRBV10-3 and TRBJ2-1; D is possibly TRBD1 (6 bases). Germline assignment: CDR1 ENHRY and CDR2 SYGVKD. Between the trimmed V and J ends, which lost 6 bases and 1 base, there was a span of 10 bases. CDR3 length: 14 residues. As DNA, the CDR3 is TGTGCCATCAGCCAGGGGAGATCCTACAATGAGCAGTTCTTC. Residues: CAISQGRSYNEQFF.

The chain employs TRBV30 and TRBJ1-5, with 8 bases aligning to TRBD1. V lost 2 bases, J lost 4 bases, and 7 bases stayed unmatched. The CDR3 consists of 15 residues. Germline V gene lookup returns CDR1 GTSNPN and CDR2 SVGIG (reference sequence). In nucleotides, the CDR3 is TGTGCCTGGAGTAGGACAGGGCCGGGAAATCAGCCCCAGCATTTT. It codes for CAWSRTGPGNQPQHF.

The chain carries TRBV28 and TRBJ2-5; 12 nucleotides line up with TRBD2. Germline CDR1 reads MDHEN; CDR2 reads SYDVKM. The CDR3 is 16 amino acids. The ends lost 5 bases at V and 5 bases at J; junction bases unmatched: 9. The CDR3 sequence: CASSLSSGGAWETQYF. The CDR3 DNA reads TGTGCCAGCAGTCTCTCTAGCGGGGGGGCCTGGGAGACCCAGTACTTC.

The chain recombines TRBV14 with TRBJ1-2; a weak D match, TRBD1 (5 bases). The CDR3 is made up of 14 amino acids. Trimming left V 2 bases short and J 7 bases short, with 14 bases between. Looked up from germline, CDR1 is SGHDN and CDR2 is FVKESK. CDR3: CASSQNATEGGYTF. Written as DNA, the CDR3 is TGTGCCAGCAGCCAAAATGCGACAGAAGGTGGCTACACCTTC.

The rearrangement uses TRBV2 and TRBJ2-5; 9 bases map to TRBD1. This CDR3 is built from 22 residues. In germline, CDR1 is SNHLY, CDR2 FYNNEI. V shed 8 bases, J shed 2 bases, and the junction held 30 bases outside the gene matches. The CDR3 DNA sequence: TGTGCCAGCGTACTCAGCGAGGGACAGGGTGGTAAAAAGTGGGGGCCACAAGAGACCCAGTACTTC. Residues: CASVLSEGQGGKKWGPQETQYF.

CDR3 protein: CASSFLGAGQPQHF. DNA of the CDR3: TGTGCCAGCAGCTTTTTGGGGGCCGGTCAGCCCCAGCATTTT. The chain joins TRBV5-8 to TRBJ1-5, with D possibly TRBD1 on 6 matching bases. V lost 2 bases, J lost 6 bases, and 12 bases lay in between. CDR1 and CDR2 from the germline V gene are SGHTS and YDEGEE. The CDR3 is made up of 14 amino acids.

The chain recombines TRBV4-1 with TRBJ1-2; D call uncertain. Germline loops: CDR1 MGHRA, CDR2 YSYEKL. The CDR3 is 14 amino acids. V dropped 0 bases and J dropped 2 bases, with 7 bases sitting between them. CDR3 region: CASSQEVGNYGYTF. The CDR3 DNA reads as TGCGCCAGCAGCCAAGAGGTGGGGAACTATGGCTACACCTTC.

The chain links TRBV2 to TRBJ2-4; D possibly corresponds to TRBD1 (5 bases). Trimming took 7 bases from V and 2 from J, leaving 15 bases between them. The CDR3 is 15 amino acids. Germline-derived CDR1 and CDR2 are SNHLY and FYNNEI. The CDR3 DNA sequence: TGTGCCAGCACCGGACCCCAGGGAACCAAAAACATTCAGTACTTC. Translating gives CASTGPQGTKNIQYF. The complete variable domain, with remaining parts taken from reference TRBV2 and TRBJ2-4, reads EPEVTQTPSHQVTQMGQEVILRCVPISNHLYFYWYRQILGQKVEFLVSFYNNEISEKSEIFDDQFSVERPDGSNFTLKIRSTKLEDSAMYFCASTGPQGTKNIQYFGAGTRLSVL.

This clone was seen once. The chain couples TRBV5-5 to TRBJ2-7; D possibly corresponds to TRBD2 (5 bases). This CDR3 has 14 amino acids. Germline V gene sequence: CDR1 SGHKS, CDR2 YYEKEE (reference sequence). V gave up 5 bases and J gave up 9 bases, with 21 bases separating them. The CDR3 is CASRPGSSREVQYF. CDR3 nucleotides: TGTGCCAGCAGGCCGGGAAGCAGCCGGGAAGTGCAGTACTTC.

V gene TRBV19 combines with J gene TRBJ2-5; D is possibly TRBD2 (7 bases). Germline V lookup: CDR1 LNHDA, CDR2 SQIVND (reference sequence). The CDR3 totals 18 residues. Trimming removed 3 bases at V and 3 bases at J, with 23 bases between. In nucleotides, the CDR3 is TGTGCCAGTAGTATTCTCCCCAGGGGCGGGGGCCGAAAAGAGACCCAGTACTTC. Its translation: CASSILPRGGGRKETQYF.

V usage is TRBV6-1 and J usage is TRBJ2-7; the D gene is possibly TRBD1 (6 bases). V gave up 6 bases and J gave up 0 bases, with 15 bases separating them. Germline values: CDR1 MNHNS, CDR2 SASEGT. This CDR3 comprises 15 residues. CDR3 loop: CASSKTGTPSYEQYF. The CDR3 DNA follows: TGTGCCAGCAGCAAGACCGGGACACCCTCCTACGAGCAGTACTTC.

The gene calls are TRBV6-4 and TRBJ2-1, with D perhaps matching TRBD1 or TRBD2 (5 bases each). With 3 bases removed from V and 6 bases from J, the gap between germline ends came to 18 bases. CDR3 length: 16 residues. Germline V gives CDR1 MRHNA, CDR2 SNTAGT. CDR3 sequence reads: CASSEGPEGTANEQFF. The CDR3 DNA is TGTGCCAGCAGTGAAGGCCCCGAAGGGACGGCCAATGAGCAGTTCTTC.

The chain joins TRBV19 to TRBJ2-1, with TRBD1 as a possible D gene (7 bases). Germline lookup yields CDR1 LNHDA and CDR2 SQIVND (reference sequence). The CDR3 contains 20 residues. The germline V and J ends were trimmed by 5 bases and 0 bases, with 26 bases remaining between them. Here the CDR3 reads CASSSTADRDQRASYNEQFF. The CDR3 DNA is TGTGCCAGTAGTTCCACCGCCGACAGGGACCAGCGGGCCTCCTACAATGAGCAGTTCTTC.

V usage is TRBV28 and J usage is TRBJ2-3, with D possibly TRBD1 on 6 matching bases. Looked up from germline, CDR1 is MDHEN and CDR2 is SYDVKM. The CDR3 consists of 15 residues. Trimming stripped 7 bases from V and 0 bases from J, with 14 bases between. In nucleotides, the CDR3 is TGTGCCAGCATCCGGCAGGGGTCTAGCACAGATACGCAGTATTTT. Amino acids: CASIRQGSSTDTQYF.

This clone was recorded once. This chain uses TRBV13 with TRBJ2-1, with a possible D match to TRBD2 (6 bases). Looked up from germline, CDR1 is PRHDT and CDR2 is FYEKMQ (reference sequence). Between the trimmed V and J ends, which lost 5 bases and 5 bases, there was a span of 13 bases. There are 14 residues in the CDR3. Here the CDR3 DNA reads TGTGCCAGCAGCATGGCGGGGTACCACAATGAGCAGTTCTTC. Its protein product is CASSMAGYHNEQFF.

V gene TRBV7-2 combines with J gene TRBJ2-7; D may be TRBD2 (5 bases). Per germline, CDR1 SGHTA and CDR2 FQGNSA. The V and J ends lost 4 bases and 4 bases respectively, with 11 bases between them. The CDR3 spans 13 residues. The CDR3 coding sequence is TGTGCCAGCAGCTCCCACGGGGTATACGAGCAGTACTTC. Its protein is CASSSHGVYEQYF.

The chain links TRBV14 to TRBJ2-1; D is perhaps TRBD2 (5 bases). In germline, CDR1 is SGHDN, CDR2 FVKESK. The CDR3 is made up of 13 amino acids. V lost 0 bases to trimming and J lost 5 bases, with 5 bases between them. The CDR3 sequence is CASSQDSDNEQFF. CDR3 nucleotides: TGTGCCAGCAGCCAAGATAGCGACAATGAGCAGTTCTTC.

The rearrangement uses TRBV4-3 and TRBJ1-2; D gene ambiguous. The V gene's germline CDR1 is LGHNA and CDR2 YSLEER. The CDR3 contains 13 residues. V gave up 2 bases and J gave up 8 bases, with 12 bases separating them. The chain's CDR3 is CASSQSKLGGYTF. In DNA form, the CDR3 reads TGCGCCAGCAGCCAATCCAAACTCGGAGGCTACACCTTC.

This chain uses TRBV7-9 with TRBJ2-7; D might be TRBD2 (5 bases). Trimming left V 3 bases short and J 5 bases short, with 14 bases between. The CDR3 contains 14 residues. From germline, CDR1 is SEHNR and CDR2 FQNEAQ (reference sequence). CDR3 DNA: TGTGCCAGCAGCTTGAGGGCCCACCTCCACGAGCAGTACTTC. It is translated as CASSLRAHLHEQYF.

The chain has TRBV4-3 and TRBJ2-1, with D maybe TRBD1 (5 bases). Germline V gene lookup returns CDR1 LGHNA and CDR2 YSLEER. This CDR3 is built from 15 residues. V shed 0 bases and J shed 5 bases, with 11 bases lying between them. The CDR3 DNA is TGCGCCAGCAGCCAAGATAGTCCCAGGGACAATGAGCAGTTCTTC. It specifies CASSQDSPRDNEQFF.